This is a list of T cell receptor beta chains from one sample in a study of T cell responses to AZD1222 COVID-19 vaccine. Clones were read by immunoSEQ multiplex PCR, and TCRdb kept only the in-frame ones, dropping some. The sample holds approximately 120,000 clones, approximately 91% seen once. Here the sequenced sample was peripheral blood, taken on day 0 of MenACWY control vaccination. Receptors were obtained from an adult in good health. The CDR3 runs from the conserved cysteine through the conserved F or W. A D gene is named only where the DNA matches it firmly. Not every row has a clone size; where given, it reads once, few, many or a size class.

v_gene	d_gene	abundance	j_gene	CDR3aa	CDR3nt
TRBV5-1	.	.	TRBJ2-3	CASSLAGASHTQYF	TGCGCCAGCAGCCTGGCGGGGGCCTCCCATACGCAGTATTTT
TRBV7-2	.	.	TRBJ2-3	CASSLGGGDTDTQYF	TGTGCCAGCAGCTTAGGAGGAGGGGACACAGATACGCAGTATTTT
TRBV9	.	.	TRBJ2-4	CASSPDLSIQYF	TGTGCCAGCAGCCCGGACTTAAGCATTCAGTACTTC
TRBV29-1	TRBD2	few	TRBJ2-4	CSVWAGGNIQYF	TGCAGCGTTTGGGCGGGGGGAAACATTCAGTACTTC
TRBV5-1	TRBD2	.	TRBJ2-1	CASSLSGTSVLSSYNEQFF	TGCGCCAGCAGCTTGAGCGGGACTAGCGTTTTGAGCTCCTACAATGAGCAGTTCTTC
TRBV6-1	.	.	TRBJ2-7	CASKRDLTYEQYF	TGTGCCAGTAAACGCGACTTAACCTACGAGCAGTACTTC
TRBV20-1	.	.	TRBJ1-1	CSASPGTIISPEAFF	TGCAGTGCTAGTCCGGGGACGATTATTAGCCCTGAAGCTTTCTTT
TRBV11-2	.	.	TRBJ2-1	CASSLDPGTYNEQFF	TGTGCCAGCAGCTTAGATCCGGGGACCTACAATGAGCAGTTCTTC
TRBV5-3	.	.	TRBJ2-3	CARSLEEGTIPTDTQYF	TGTGCCAGAAGCTTGGAGGAGGGGACAATACCCACAGATACGCAGTATTTT
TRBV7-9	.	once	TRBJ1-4	CASSPDGYEKLFF	TGTGCCAGCAGCCCGGACGGGTATGAAAAACTGTTTTTT
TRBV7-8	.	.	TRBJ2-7	CASSKANGGYEQYF	TGTGCCAGCAGCAAGGCCAACGGAGGGTACGAGCAGTACTTC
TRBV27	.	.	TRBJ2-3	CASSLGQLRTDTQYF	TGTGCCAGCAGTTTAGGGCAGCTACGCACAGATACGCAGTATTTT
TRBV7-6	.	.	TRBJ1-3	CASSLGISGNTIYF	TGTGCCAGCAGCTTAGGGATCTCTGGAAACACCATATATTTT
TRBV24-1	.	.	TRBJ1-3	CAPLLFLGSGNTIYF	TGTGCCCCACTTCTCTTTCTGGGCTCTGGAAACACCATATATTTT
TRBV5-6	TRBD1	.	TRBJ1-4	CASSWTGPNEKLFF	TGTGCCAGCAGCTGGACAGGTCCAAATGAAAAACTGTTTTTT
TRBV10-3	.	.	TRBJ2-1	CAIRQGGNEQFF	TGTGCCATCAGACAGGGTGGTAATGAGCAGTTCTTC
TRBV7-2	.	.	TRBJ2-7	CASSLARGGIYEQYF	TGTGCCAGCAGCTTAGCTCGTGGGGGAATCTACGAGCAGTACTTC
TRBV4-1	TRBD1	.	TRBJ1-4	CASRWTGDEKLFF	TGCGCCAGCAGATGGACAGGGGATGAAAAACTGTTTTTT
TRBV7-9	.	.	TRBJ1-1	CASSLTTGTTEAFF	TGTGCCAGCAGCTTAACGACGGGAACCACTGAAGCTTTCTTT
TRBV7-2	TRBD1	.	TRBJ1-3	CASSLVGTGGSSGNTIYF	TGTGCCAGCAGCTTAGTAGGAACAGGGGGTTCATCCGGAAACACCATATATTTT
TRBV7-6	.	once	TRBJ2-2	CASSLGGAGELFF	TGTGCCAGCAGCTTAGGAGGGGCCGGGGAGCTGTTTTTT
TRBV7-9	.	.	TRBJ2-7	CASSLESGASGFGQYF	TGTGCCAGCAGCTTAGAGTCCGGGGCCTCGGGGTTTGGGCAGTACTTC
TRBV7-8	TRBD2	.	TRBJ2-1	CASSTLLAGEGEQFF	TGTGCCAGCAGCACACTACTAGCGGGAGAGGGTGAGCAGTTCTTC
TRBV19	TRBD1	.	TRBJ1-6	CASSIVPGQGANSPLHF	TGTGCCAGTAGTATCGTACCGGGACAGGGGGCTAATTCACCCCTCCACTTT
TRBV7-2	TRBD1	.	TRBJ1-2	CASSAQTGRVFDGYTF	TGTGCCAGCAGCGCCCAGACAGGGCGTGTTTTTGATGGCTACACCTTC
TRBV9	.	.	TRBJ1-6	CASSQGRSYNSPLHF	TGTGCCAGCAGCCAGGGACGGAGCTATAATTCACCCCTCCACTTT
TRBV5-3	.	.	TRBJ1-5	CARSFWQKDSSKDSNQPQHF	TGTGCCAGAAGCTTTTGGCAGAAGGATTCTTCGAAGGATAGCAATCAGCCCCAGCATTTT
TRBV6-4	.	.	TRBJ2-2	CASRRGQNTGELFF	TGTGCCAGCAGACGAGGACAGAACACCGGGGAGCTGTTTTTT
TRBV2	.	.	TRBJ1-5	CATTGSYSNQPQHF	TGTGCCACAACAGGGAGTTATAGCAATCAGCCCCAGCATTTT
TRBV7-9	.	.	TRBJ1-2	CASSLGDGQRRGNYGYTF	TGTGCCAGCAGCTTAGGCGACGGCCAGCGGAGAGGGAATTATGGCTACACCTTC
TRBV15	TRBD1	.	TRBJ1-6	CATSRQGAWDSPLHF	TGTGCCACCAGCAGGCAGGGGGCCTGGGATTCACCCCTCCACTTT
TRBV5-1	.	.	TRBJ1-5	CASRGDSNQPQHF	TGCGCCAGCAGAGGGGATAGCAATCAGCCCCAGCATTTT
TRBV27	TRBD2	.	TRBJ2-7	CASSTPGTSGRETYEQYF	TGTGCCAGCAGTACCCCCGGGACTAGCGGGAGGGAGACCTACGAGCAGTACTTC
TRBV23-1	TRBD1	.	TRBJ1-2	CASYARKDRVCKDGGYTF	TGCGCCAGCTACGCGAGAAAAGACAGGGTTTGTAAGGACGGTGGCTACACCTTC
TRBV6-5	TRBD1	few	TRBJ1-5	CASSWTGGNQPQHF	TGTGCCAGCAGCTGGACAGGGGGGAATCAGCCCCAGCATTTT
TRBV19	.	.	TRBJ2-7	CASRGAGRGLSYEQYF	TGTGCCAGTAGGGGGGCCGGGAGAGGCCTCTCCTACGAGCAGTACTTC
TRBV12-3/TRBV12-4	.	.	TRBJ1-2	CASSFGGAVSYTF	TGTGCCAGCAGTTTCGGGGGGGCCGTGAGCTACACCTTC
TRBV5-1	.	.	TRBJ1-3	CASSLEAGSGNTIYF	TGCGCCAGCAGCTTGGAGGCAGGCTCTGGAAACACCATATATTTT
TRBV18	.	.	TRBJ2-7	CASSISAGREQYF	TGTGCCAGCTCAATTTCGGCAGGGAGGGAGCAGTACTTC
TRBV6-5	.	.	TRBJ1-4	CASSPGIGNEKLFF	TGTGCCAGCAGCCCCGGGATAGGGAATGAAAAACTGTTTTTT
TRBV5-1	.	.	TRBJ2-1	CASSLGSGYGDEQFF	TGCGCCAGCAGCTTGGGATCAGGGTACGGGGATGAGCAGTTCTTC
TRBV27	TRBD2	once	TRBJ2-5	CASSPDSWTGGRALLKTQYF	TGTGCCAGCAGTCCCGATTCGTGGACGGGCGGGAGGGCCTTGTTAAAGACCCAGTACTTC
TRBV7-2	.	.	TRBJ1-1	CASSTSWGFEAFF	TGTGCCAGCAGCACCAGTTGGGGGTTCGAAGCTTTCTTT
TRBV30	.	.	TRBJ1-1	CAWSASSGAFF	TGTGCCTGGAGTGCCTCATCAGGAGCTTTCTTT
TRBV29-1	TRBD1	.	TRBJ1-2	CSVTGQGAGNYGYTF	TGCAGCGTCACGGGACAGGGGGCCGGGAACTATGGCTACACCTTC
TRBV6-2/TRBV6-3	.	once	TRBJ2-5	CASSREETQYF	TGTGCCAGCAGCCGAGAAGAGACCCAGTACTTC
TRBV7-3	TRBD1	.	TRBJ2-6	CASSLRTGANSGANVLTF	TGTGCCAGCAGCCTACGGACAGGGGCCAACTCTGGGGCCAACGTCCTGACTTTC
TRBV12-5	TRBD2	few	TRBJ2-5	CASGLLLAGTETQYF	TGTGCTAGTGGTTTGCTCCTAGCGGGGACAGAGACCCAGTACTTC
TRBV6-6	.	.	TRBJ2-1	CASMGARAGDYNEQFF	TGTGCCAGCATGGGGGCCAGGGCGGGGGACTACAATGAGCAGTTCTTC
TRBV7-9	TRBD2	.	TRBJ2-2	CASSFSGGEELFF	TGTGCCAGCAGCTTTAGCGGGGGCGAGGAGCTGTTTTTT
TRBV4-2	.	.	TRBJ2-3	CASSQDGAGMRDTQYF	TGTGCCAGCAGCCAAGATGGGGCAGGGATGAGAGATACGCAGTATTTT
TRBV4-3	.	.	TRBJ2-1	CASSQDFAGAEQFF	TGCGCCAGCAGCCAAGATTTCGCGGGGGCTGAGCAGTTCTTC
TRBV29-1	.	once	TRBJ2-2	CSVAGTPGGELFF	TGCAGCGTTGCCGGGACCCCCGGCGGGGAGCTGTTTTTT
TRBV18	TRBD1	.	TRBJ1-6	CASSPGPGQTTNPYNSPLHF	TGTGCCAGCTCACCAGGACCGGGACAGACGACCAACCCCTATAATTCACCCCTCCACTTT
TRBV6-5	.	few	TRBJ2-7	CASRGGPRDYEQYF	TGTGCCAGCAGGGGAGGCCCTAGAGACTACGAGCAGTACTTC
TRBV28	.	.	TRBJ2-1	CASNTGERHNEQFF	TGTGCCAGCAACACGGGAGAGAGACACAATGAGCAGTTCTTC
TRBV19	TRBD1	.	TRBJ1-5	CASSIVRDREVRDNQPQHF	TGTGCCAGTAGTATAGTCCGGGACAGGGAGGTTCGAGACAATCAGCCCCAGCATTTT